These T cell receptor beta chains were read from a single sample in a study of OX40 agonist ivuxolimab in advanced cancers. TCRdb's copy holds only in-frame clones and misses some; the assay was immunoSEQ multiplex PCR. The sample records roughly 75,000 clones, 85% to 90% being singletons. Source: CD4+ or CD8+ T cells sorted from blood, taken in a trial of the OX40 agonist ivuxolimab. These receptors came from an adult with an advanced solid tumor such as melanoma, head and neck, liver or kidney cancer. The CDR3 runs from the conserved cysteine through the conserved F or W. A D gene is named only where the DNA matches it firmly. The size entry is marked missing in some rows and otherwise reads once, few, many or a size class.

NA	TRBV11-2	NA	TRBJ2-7	TGTGCCAGCAGCCGGATAGGCACGTTGAACTTC	CASSRIGTLNF
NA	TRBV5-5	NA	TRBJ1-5	TGTGCCAGCAGCTTGGAAGCCGGGTTTAGCAATCAGCCCCAGCATTTT	CASSLEAGFSNQPQHF
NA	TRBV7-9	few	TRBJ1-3	TGTGCCAGCAGCTTGGCTGTCGCAGGTTCTGGAAACACCATATATTTT	CASSLAVAGSGNTIYF
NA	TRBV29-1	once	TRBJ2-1	TGCAGCGGCCATAGGGGAAACAATGAGCAGTTCTTC	CSGHRGNNEQFF
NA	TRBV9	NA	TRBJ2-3	TGTGCCAGCAGCGTAGATTCTCGCACAGATACGCAGTATTTT	CASSVDSRTDTQYF
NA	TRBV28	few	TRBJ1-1	TGTGCCAGCAGTCTCAGGGGCGAATACACTGAAGCTTTCTTT	CASSLRGEYTEAFF
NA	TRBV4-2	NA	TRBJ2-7	TGTGCCAGCAGCCAAGCCGATGGCCCCTACGAGCAGTACTTC	CASSQADGPYEQYF
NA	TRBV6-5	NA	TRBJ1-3	TGTGCCAGCAGTTCCGGGCCGAGGGGAAACACCATATATTTT	CASSSGPRGNTIYF
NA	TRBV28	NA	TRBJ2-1	TGTGCCAGCAGCCTGGGAGAGCAGTTCTTC	CASSLGEQFF
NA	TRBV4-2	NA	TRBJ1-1	TGTGCCAGCAGCCAAGAGATCAGAAGGAGTGGCCGGACGAACACTGAAGCTTTCTTT	CASSQEIRRSGRTNTEAFF
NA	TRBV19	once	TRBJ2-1	TGTGCCAGTAGTATTCCCTCAGCGGAGGGGCCCTACAATGAGCAGTTCTTC	CASSIPSAEGPYNEQFF
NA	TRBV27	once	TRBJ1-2	TGTGCCAGCAGTTTATATGAGAATGAGGGTAACTATGGCTACACCTTC	CASSLYENEGNYGYTF
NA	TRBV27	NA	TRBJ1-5	TGTGCCAGCAGTTCCGGGCAACGGCCCCAGCATTTT	CASSSGQRPQHF
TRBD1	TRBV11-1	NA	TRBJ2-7	TGTGCCAGCAGCGAACACCCGGGACAGGGGAAAAACGAGCAGTACTTC	CASSEHPGQGKNEQYF